These 28 T cell receptor beta chains came from one sample sequenced in a study of beta chain features in type 1 diabetes. Expressed TCRB transcripts were sequenced after all isolated RNA was converted to cDNA. The method was immunoSEQ multiplex PCR; TCRdb's version includes in-frame clones alone and lacks a portion of them. The data hold approximately 140,000 clones, with nearly 50% observed a single time. Sequenced material: Tregs from blood. The source is a man between 18 and 29 years old in good health.

The chain uses TRBV4-1 and TRBJ2-7, with D possibly TRBD1 on 8 matching bases. With 3 bases removed from V and 2 bases from J, the gap between germline ends came to 14 bases. CDR3 length: 15 residues. From germline, CDR1 is MGHRA and CDR2 YSYEKL. The CDR3 is CASSQRGTGTYEQYF. The DNA of the CDR3 is TGCGCCAGCAGCCAGCGGGGGACAGGCACCTACGAGCAGTACTTC.

The genes are TRBV28 and TRBJ2-2, with D unresolved. The CDR3 loop spans 13 amino acids. From germline, CDR1 is MDHEN and CDR2 SYDVKM. V was shortened by 7 bases and J by 0 bases, with 6 bases between the two germline ends. In DNA, the CDR3 is TGTGCCAGCACGAGTCCGAACACCGGGGAGCTGTTTTTT. It specifies CASTSPNTGELFF.

This clone was detected a few times. This chain uses TRBV7-3 with TRBJ2-1; no definite D call. The germline CDR1 and CDR2 sequences are SGHTA and FQGTGA. The V and J ends lost 5 bases and 4 bases respectively, with 9 bases between them. This CDR3 comprises 13 residues. CDR3 DNA: TGTGCCAGCAGCCCGACGGGTTACAATGAGCAGTTCTTC. Its translation is CASSPTGYNEQFF.

The chain is built from TRBV5-1 and TRBJ2-7; TRBD2 agrees at 10 bases. The J segment lost 0 bases and the V segment lost 4 bases, leaving 4 bases of the junction unmatched. CDR1 is SGHRS and CDR2 is YFSETQ in the germline V gene. The CDR3 covers 15 residues. The CDR3 here is CASSTSGVTSYEQYF. CDR3 sequence (DNA): TGCGCCAGCAGCACTAGCGGGGTAACCTCCTACGAGCAGTACTTC.

The chain recombines TRBV4-1 with TRBJ2-7; TRBD2 aligns across 11 bases. The end of the DNA fits TRBJ2-1 better, so the J call may be wrong. Germline V gives CDR1 MGHRA, CDR2 YSYEKL. The CDR3 covers 17 residues. The CDR3 DNA sequence: TGCGCCAGCAGCCAAAACCCGGGACTAGCGGTTAACAATGAGCAGTTCTTC. This codes for CASSQNPGLAVNNEQFF.

In nucleotides, the CDR3 is TGTGCCAGCTCACTGGCGGTCCCTTACAATGAGCAGTTCTTC. As protein: CASSLAVPYNEQFF. The chain recombines TRBV18 with TRBJ2-1; D gene unclear. The CDR3 is made up of 14 amino acids. The V and J ends lost 4 bases and 4 bases respectively, with 11 bases between them. From germline, CDR1 is KGHSH and CDR2 LQKENI.

V gene TRBV10-3 combines with J gene TRBJ2-2; TRBD1 matches at 9 bases. Germline values: CDR1 ENHRY, CDR2 SYGVKD. Trimming cost V 7 bases and J 7 bases; bases outside gene matches: 7. This CDR3 contains 14 residues. The CDR3 sequence is CAITRQGEGGELFF. In DNA, the CDR3 is TGTGCCATCACCAGACAGGGGGAGGGCGGGGAGCTGTTTTTT.

This clone was detected only once. The chain uses TRBV6-5 and TRBJ2-3; possibly TRBD1 for D (5 bases). The CDR3 spans 15 residues. In germline, CDR1 is MNHEY, CDR2 SVGAGI. The V and J ends lost 2 bases and 1 base respectively, with 10 bases between them. The CDR3 reads CASSYLDTRTDTQYF. The CDR3 DNA reads TGTGCCAGCAGTTACCTGGACACCCGCACAGATACGCAGTATTTT.

For the CDR3, the DNA is TGTGCCAGCAGCTTATATAATATGAAGACAGGGCCCTACGAGCAGTACTTC. Translation gives CASSLYNMKTGPYEQYF. The chain uses TRBV7-2 and TRBJ2-7; 7 bases line up with TRBD1. This CDR3 contains 17 residues. Per germline, CDR1 SGHTA and CDR2 FQGNSA. J was trimmed by 2 bases and V by 2 bases; bases with no gene match: 12.

The chain combines TRBV6-5 with TRBJ2-7; 11 bases match TRBD2. V trimming: 6 bases; J trimming: 2 bases; junction bases outside the gene matches: 6. Germline CDR1 reads MNHEY; CDR2 reads SVGAGI. The CDR3 contains 15 residues. CDR3 nucleotide sequence: TGTGCCAGCAGCTTACTAGCGGGGGTTACCTACGAGCAGTACTTC. Translating it yields CASSLLAGVTYEQYF.

This clone showed up just a few times. The chain has TRBV5-1 and TRBJ2-7, with 7 bases that match TRBD1. Germline trimming cut 1 base from V and 0 bases from J; bases unmatched to any gene: 4. Germline assignment: CDR1 SGHRS and CDR2 YFSETQ. CDR3 length equals 15 residues. The CDR3 DNA reads as TGCGCCAGCAGCTTGTCCTCAGGGGGCTCCTACGAGCAGTACTTC. Translated, it gives CASSLSSGGSYEQYF.

V gene TRBV7-3 combines with J gene TRBJ1-2; D gene unclear. The germline V gene has CDR1 SGHTA and CDR2 FQGTGA. Trimming shortened V by 2 bases and J by 7 bases, and 8 bases separated the two germline ends. This CDR3 comprises 12 residues. CDR3 amino acids: CASSLQGGGYTF. For the CDR3, the DNA is TGTGCCAGCAGCTTACAAGGAGGTGGCTACACCTTC.

V usage is TRBV19 and J usage is TRBJ2-2; the D gene is possibly TRBD2 (7 bases). Germline CDR1 is LNHDA and CDR2 is SQIVND (reference sequence). V lost 3 bases to trimming and J lost 5 bases, with 13 bases between them. CDR3 size: 15 residues. CDR3 sequence: CASSISGGRTGELFF. The CDR3 nucleotides are TGTGCCAGTAGTATCTCGGGGGGCCGAACCGGGGAGCTGTTTTTT.

The V and J genes are TRBV30 and TRBJ2-2, with a tentative D call TRBD2 (5 bases). Germline V gene lookup returns CDR1 GTSNPN and CDR2 SVGIG (reference sequence). V dropped 1 base and J dropped 1 base, with 10 bases sitting between them. This CDR3 is built from 15 residues. CDR3 DNA sequence: TGTGCCTGGAGTGGGCTAGCACTGAACACCGGGGAGCTGTTTTTT. Translating gives CAWSGLALNTGELFF. Supplemented by reference TRBV30 and TRBJ2-2, the full variable domain reads SQTIHQWPATLVQPVGSPLSLECTVEGTSNPNLYWYRQAAGRGLQLLFYSVGIGQISSEVPQNLSASRPQDRQFILSSKKLLLSDSGFYLCAWSGLALNTGELFFGEGSRLTVL.

The CDR3 spells CASSHFSGGGADTQYF. The CDR3, as DNA: TGTGCCAGCAGCCATTTTAGCGGGGGGGGTGCAGATACGCAGTATTTT. The chain employs TRBV4-2 and TRBJ2-3, with TRBD2 matching over 11 bases. After removal of 3 bases from V and 4 bases from J, the junction contained 6 bases not matched to a gene. CDR3 length equals 16 residues. The V gene's germline CDR1 is LGHNA and CDR2 YNFKEQ.

The table lists this clone with a few counts. The CDR3 spells CASSRYNTDTQYF. The CDR3 DNA follows: TGTGCCAGCAGCCGTTATAATACAGATACGCAGTATTTT. The rearrangement uses TRBV6-5 and TRBJ2-3; D unresolved. Germline V gene lookup returns CDR1 MNHEY and CDR2 SVGAGI. V lost 6 bases to trimming and J lost 3 bases, with 10 bases between them. The CDR3 has 13 amino acids.

This clone was recorded only once. This sequence joins TRBV7-8 and TRBJ2-2, with D possibly being TRBD1 (6 bases). The V end was cut by 3 bases, the J end by 7 bases, with 15 bases between. The CDR3 is made up of 15 amino acids. CDR1 is SGHVS, CDR2 FQNEAQ, per germline. The CDR3 DNA follows: TGTGCCAGCAGCTTTGTGGCAGGGGTGGACGGGGAGCTGTTTTTT. Protein product: CASSFVAGVDGELFF.

Only a few counts were recorded for this clone. The gene calls are TRBV28 and TRBJ2-5; D possibly corresponds to TRBD1 (5 bases). This CDR3 contains 14 residues. The germline CDR1 and CDR2 sequences are MDHEN and SYDVKM. With 2 bases removed from V and 1 base from J, the gap between germline ends came to 8 bases. The CDR3 loop reads CASSLVRVQETQYF. For the CDR3, the DNA is TGTGCCAGCAGTTTAGTCAGGGTCCAAGAGACCCAGTACTTC.

This sequence joins TRBV5-1 and TRBJ2-3; D gene uncertain. V lost 0 bases and J lost 2, with 7 bases in between. This CDR3 spans 14 amino acids. Germline V gives CDR1 SGHRS, CDR2 YFSETQ. CDR3 loop: CASSLDSYTDTQYF. DNA of the CDR3: TGCGCCAGCAGCTTGGACAGTTACACAGATACGCAGTATTTT.

This chain uses TRBV27 with TRBJ2-7, with a possible D match to TRBD2 (5 bases). CDR3 size: 15 residues. Germline loops: CDR1 MNHEY, CDR2 SMNVEV (reference sequence). V lost 1 base and J lost 0, with 10 bases in between. The CDR3 DNA reads TGTGCCAGCAGTTTATTTTCCGGGGTCTCCTACGAGCAGTACTTC. Its protein product is CASSLFSGVSYEQYF.

This clone was picked up a small number of times. V gene TRBV23-1 combines with J gene TRBJ2-7; 8 bases line up with TRBD2. TRBV23-1 falls under the ORF class, with uncertain function. This CDR3 region has 17 residues. The ends lost 2 bases at V and 1 base at J; junction bases unmatched: 10. CDR3 in amino acids: CASSQRRTSGRSYEQYF. The CDR3 region has the DNA TGCGCCAGCAGTCAAAGAAGAACTAGCGGCAGATCCTACGAGCAGTACTTC.

This clone occurred a few times. V and J are TRBV18 and TRBJ1-1, with TRBD1 matching over 11 bases. Germline loops: CDR1 KGHSH, CDR2 LQKENI. The CDR3 contains 13 residues. Trimming took 10 bases from V and 3 from J; bases not matched to a gene: 4. The CDR3 nucleotides are TGTGCCACCTCGGGACAGGGGGACACTGAAGCTTTCTTT. Its translation: CATSGQGDTEAFF. The complete variable domain, with remaining parts taken from reference TRBV18 and TRBJ1-1, reads NAGVMQNPRHLVRRRGQEARLRCSPMKGHSHVYWYRQLPEEGLKFMVYLQKENIIDESGMPKERFSAEFPKEGPSILRIQQVVRGDSAAYFCATSGQGDTEAFFGQGTRLTVV.

This clone was detected only a few times. The chain has TRBV14 and TRBJ2-5; a possible D gene is TRBD2 (7 bases). The germline V gene encodes CDR1 SGHDN and CDR2 FVKESK. The length of the CDR3 is 14 residues. V was shortened by 6 bases and J by 5 bases, with 16 bases between the two germline ends. CDR3 bases: TGTGCCAGCAGATACGGGGGGCGGACGGAGACCCAGTACTTC. Translation: CASRYGGRTETQYF.

The chain is built from TRBV6-1 and TRBJ1-1; 8 positions match TRBD1. This CDR3 has 12 amino acids. J gave up 7 bases and V 6 bases, and 4 bases lay outside the gene matches. Germline loops: CDR1 MNHNS, CDR2 SASEGT. CDR3 sequence: CASRNTGGEAFF. The CDR3 coding sequence is TGTGCCAGCAGGAACACAGGGGGTGAAGCTTTCTTT.

This clone occurred once. The chain links TRBV4-3 to TRBJ2-2; D is perhaps TRBD2 (5 bases). The CDR3 is 16 amino acids. Germline CDR1 reads LGHNA; CDR2 reads YSLEER. With 4 bases removed from V and 0 bases from J, the gap between germline ends came to 12 bases. The CDR3 is CASSLSGSANTGELFF. The DNA for the CDR3 is TGCGCCAGCAGCCTGTCCGGTAGCGCGAACACCGGGGAGCTGTTTTTT.

The CDR3 is CAWRQGNTIYF. The CDR3 region has the DNA TGTGCCTGGAGACAGGGAAACACCATATATTTT. This chain connects TRBV30 to TRBJ1-3; D call uncertain. The germline CDR1 and CDR2 sequences are GTSNPN and SVGIG (reference sequence). Trimming shortened V by 3 bases and J by 4 bases, and 4 bases separated the two germline ends. The CDR3 length is 11 residues. The full variable domain, with the rest looked up from reference TRBV30 and TRBJ1-3, is SQTIHQWPATLVQPVGSPLSLECTVEGTSNPNLYWYRQAAGRGLQLLFYSVGIGQISSEVPQNLSASRPQDRQFILSSKKLLLSDSGFYLCAWRQGNTIYFGEGSWLTVV.

V is TRBV10-3 and J is TRBJ1-2, with D unresolved. The CDR3 contains 14 residues. Looked up from germline, CDR1 is ENHRY and CDR2 is SYGVKD. Trimming shortened V by 4 bases and J by 8 bases, and 17 bases separated the two germline ends. The CDR3 region has the DNA TGTGCCATCAGTGGGGAAGGGTCGACGGGAGGCTACACCTTC. It codes for CAISGEGSTGGYTF.

This clone was observed a handful of times. The V gene is TRBV28, the J gene TRBJ1-2; 7 bases are shared with TRBD1. Germline loops: CDR1 MDHEN, CDR2 SYDVKM. CDR3 length: 13 amino acids. J was trimmed by 5 bases and V by 4 bases; bases with no gene match: 4. The CDR3 DNA sequence: TGTGCCAGCAGTTCAGGACAGGAATATGGCTACACCTTC. Translated, it gives CASSSGQEYGYTF.